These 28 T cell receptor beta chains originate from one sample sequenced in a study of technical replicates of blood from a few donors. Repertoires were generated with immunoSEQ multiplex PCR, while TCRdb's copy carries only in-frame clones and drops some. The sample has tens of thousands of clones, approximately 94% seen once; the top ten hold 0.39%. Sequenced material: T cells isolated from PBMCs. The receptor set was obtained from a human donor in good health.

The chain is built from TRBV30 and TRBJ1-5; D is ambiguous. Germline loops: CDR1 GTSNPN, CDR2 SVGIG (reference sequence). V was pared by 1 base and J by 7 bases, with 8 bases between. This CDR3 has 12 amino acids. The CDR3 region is CAWSGGVQPQHF. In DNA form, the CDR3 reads TGTGCCTGGAGTGGCGGGGTCCAGCCCCAGCATTTT.

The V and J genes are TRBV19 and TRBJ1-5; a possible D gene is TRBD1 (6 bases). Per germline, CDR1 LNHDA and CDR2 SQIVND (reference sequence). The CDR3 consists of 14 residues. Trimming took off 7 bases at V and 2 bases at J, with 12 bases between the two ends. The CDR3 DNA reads TGTGCCAGTACACAGGGTCTGGGCAATCAGCCCCAGCATTTT. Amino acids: CASTQGLGNQPQHF. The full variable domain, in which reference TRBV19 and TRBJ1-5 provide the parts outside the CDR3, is DGGITQSPKYLFRKEGQNVTLSCEQNLNHDAMYWYRQDPGQGLRLIYYSQIVNDFQKGDIAEGYSVSREKKESFPLTVTSAQKNPTAFYLCASTQGLGNQPQHFGDGTRLSIL.

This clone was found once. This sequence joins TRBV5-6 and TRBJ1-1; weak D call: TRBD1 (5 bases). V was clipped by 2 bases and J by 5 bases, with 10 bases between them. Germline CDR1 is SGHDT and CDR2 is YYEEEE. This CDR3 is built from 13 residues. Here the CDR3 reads CASSLGRGTEAFF. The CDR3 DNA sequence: TGTGCCAGCAGCTTAGGAAGGGGAACTGAAGCTTTCTTT.

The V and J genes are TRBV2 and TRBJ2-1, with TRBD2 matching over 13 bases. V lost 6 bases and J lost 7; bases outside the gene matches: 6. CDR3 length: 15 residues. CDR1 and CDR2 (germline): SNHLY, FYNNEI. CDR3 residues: CASSALAGGLNEQFF. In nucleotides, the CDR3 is TGTGCCAGCAGCGCACTAGCGGGAGGGCTTAATGAGCAGTTCTTC.

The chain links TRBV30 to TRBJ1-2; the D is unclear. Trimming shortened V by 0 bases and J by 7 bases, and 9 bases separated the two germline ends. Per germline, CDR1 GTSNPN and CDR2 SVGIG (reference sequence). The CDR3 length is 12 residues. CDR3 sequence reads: CAWSVRESGYTF. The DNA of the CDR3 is TGTGCCTGGAGTGTACGGGAAAGTGGCTACACCTTC. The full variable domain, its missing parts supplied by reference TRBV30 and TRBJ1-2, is SQTIHQWPATLVQPVGSPLSLECTVEGTSNPNLYWYRQAAGRGLQLLFYSVGIGQISSEVPQNLSASRPQDRQFILSSKKLLLSDSGFYLCAWSVRESGYTFGSGTRLTVV.

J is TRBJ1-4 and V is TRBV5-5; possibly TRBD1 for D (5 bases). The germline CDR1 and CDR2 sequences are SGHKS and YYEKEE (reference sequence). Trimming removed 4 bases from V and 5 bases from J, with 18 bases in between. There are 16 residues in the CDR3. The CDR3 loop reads CASSPSEQVRNEKLFF. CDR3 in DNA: TGTGCCAGCAGCCCGAGCGAACAGGTCCGGAATGAAAAACTGTTTTTT.

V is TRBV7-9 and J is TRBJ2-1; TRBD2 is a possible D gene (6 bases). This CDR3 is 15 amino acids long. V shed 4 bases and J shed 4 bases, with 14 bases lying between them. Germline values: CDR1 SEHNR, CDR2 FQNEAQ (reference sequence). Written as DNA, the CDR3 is TGTGCCAGCAGCTCGACGGAGGGCCAGTACAATGAGCAGTTCTTC. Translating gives CASSSTEGQYNEQFF. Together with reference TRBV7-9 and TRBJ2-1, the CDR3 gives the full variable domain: DTGVSQNPRHKITKRGQNVTFRCDPISEHNRLYWYRQTLGQGPEFLTYFQNEAQLEKSRLLSDRFSAERPKGSFSTLEIQRTEQGDSAMYLCASSSTEGQYNEQFFGPGTRLTVL.

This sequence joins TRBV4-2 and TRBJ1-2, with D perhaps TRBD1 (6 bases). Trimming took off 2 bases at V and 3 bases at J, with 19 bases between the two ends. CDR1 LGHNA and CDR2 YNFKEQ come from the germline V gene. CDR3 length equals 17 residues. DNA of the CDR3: TGTGCCAGCAGCCAACATTCCAACAGGGTACTTTACTATGGCTACACCTTC. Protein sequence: CASSQHSNRVLYYGYTF.

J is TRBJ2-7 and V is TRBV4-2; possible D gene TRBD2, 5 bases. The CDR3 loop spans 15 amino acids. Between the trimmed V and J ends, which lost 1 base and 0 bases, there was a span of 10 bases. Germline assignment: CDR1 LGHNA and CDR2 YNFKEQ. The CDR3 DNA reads TGTGCCAGCAGCCAAGGGACTGTTCCCTCCTACGAGCAGTACTTC. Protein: CASSQGTVPSYEQYF.

Here the CDR3 DNA reads TGCGCCAGCAGCCAAGGGACAGGGAACTCCTACAATGAGCAGTTCTTC. This sequence encodes CASSQGTGNSYNEQFF. The chain carries TRBV4-3 and TRBJ2-1; 8 nucleotides line up with TRBD1. Germline V gene sequence: CDR1 LGHNA, CDR2 YSLEER. This CDR3 region has 16 residues. With V trimmed by 1 base and J by 0 bases, 2 bases remained unmatched.

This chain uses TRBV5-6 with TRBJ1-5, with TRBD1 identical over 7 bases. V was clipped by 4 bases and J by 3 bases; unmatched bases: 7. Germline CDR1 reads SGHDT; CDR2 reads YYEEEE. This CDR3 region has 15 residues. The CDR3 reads CASSRGQFYNQPQHF. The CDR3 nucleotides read TGTGCCAGCAGCCGGGGACAGTTCTACAATCAGCCCCAGCATTTT.

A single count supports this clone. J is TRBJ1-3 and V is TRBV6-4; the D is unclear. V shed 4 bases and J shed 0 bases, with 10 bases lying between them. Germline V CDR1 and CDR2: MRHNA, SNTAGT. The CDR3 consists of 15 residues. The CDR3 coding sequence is TGTGCCAGCAGTGCCGAGGCTCTCTCTGGAAACACCATATATTTT. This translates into CASSAEALSGNTIYF.

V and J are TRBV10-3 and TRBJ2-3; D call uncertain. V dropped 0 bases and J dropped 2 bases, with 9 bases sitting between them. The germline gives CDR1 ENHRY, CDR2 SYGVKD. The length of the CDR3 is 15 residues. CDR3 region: CAISESRHHTDTQYF. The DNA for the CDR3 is TGTGCCATCAGTGAGTCGAGACACCACACAGATACGCAGTATTTT.

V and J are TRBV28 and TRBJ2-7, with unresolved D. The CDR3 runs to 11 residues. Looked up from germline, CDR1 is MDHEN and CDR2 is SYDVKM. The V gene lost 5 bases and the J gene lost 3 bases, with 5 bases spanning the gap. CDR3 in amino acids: CASSQNYEQYF. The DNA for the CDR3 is TGTGCCAGCAGTCAAAACTACGAGCAGTACTTC.

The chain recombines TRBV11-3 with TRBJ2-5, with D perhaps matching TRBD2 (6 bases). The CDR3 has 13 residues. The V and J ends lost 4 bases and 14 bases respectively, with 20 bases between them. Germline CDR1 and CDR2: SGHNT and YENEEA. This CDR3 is CASSSHARDSSYF. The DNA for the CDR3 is TGTGCCAGCAGCTCCCATGCCCGGGACTCGTCATACTTC.

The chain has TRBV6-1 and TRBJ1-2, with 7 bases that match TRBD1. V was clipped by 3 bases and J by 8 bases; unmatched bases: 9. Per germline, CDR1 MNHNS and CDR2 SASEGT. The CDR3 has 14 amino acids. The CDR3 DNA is TGTGCCAGCAGTGATTTGGCAGGGGGTGAAGGCTACACCTTC. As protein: CASSDLAGGEGYTF.

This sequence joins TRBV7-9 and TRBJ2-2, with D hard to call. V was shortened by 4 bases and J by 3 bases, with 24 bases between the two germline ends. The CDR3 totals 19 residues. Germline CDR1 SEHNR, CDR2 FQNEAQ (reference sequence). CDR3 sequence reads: CASSSLPLMVDSYTGELFF. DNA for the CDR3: TGTGCCAGCAGCTCTCTCCCCCTTATGGTAGACTCTTACACCGGGGAGCTGTTTTTT.

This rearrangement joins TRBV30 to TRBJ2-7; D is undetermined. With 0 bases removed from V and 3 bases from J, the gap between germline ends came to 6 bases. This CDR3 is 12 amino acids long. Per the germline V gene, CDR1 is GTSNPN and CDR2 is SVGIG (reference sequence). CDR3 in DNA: TGTGCCTGGAGTGTACTTCACTACGAGCAGTACTTC. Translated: CAWSVLHYEQYF. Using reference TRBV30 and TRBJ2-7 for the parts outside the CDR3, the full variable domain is SQTIHQWPATLVQPVGSPLSLECTVEGTSNPNLYWYRQAAGRGLQLLFYSVGIGQISSEVPQNLSASRPQDRQFILSSKKLLLSDSGFYLCAWSVLHYEQYFGPGTRLTVT.

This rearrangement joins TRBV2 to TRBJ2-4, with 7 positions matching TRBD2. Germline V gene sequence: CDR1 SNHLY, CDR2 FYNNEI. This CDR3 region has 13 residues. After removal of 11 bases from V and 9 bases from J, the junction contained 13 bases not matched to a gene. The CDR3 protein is CAYVRGEGGIQYF. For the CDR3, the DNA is TGTGCCTACGTCCGGGGGGAGGGAGGCATTCAGTACTTC. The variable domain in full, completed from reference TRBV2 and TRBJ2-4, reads EPEVTQTPSHQVTQMGQEVILRCVPISNHLYFYWYRQILGQKVEFLVSFYNNEISEKSEIFDDQFSVERPDGSNFTLKIRSTKLEDSAMYFCAYVRGEGGIQYFGAGTRLSVL.

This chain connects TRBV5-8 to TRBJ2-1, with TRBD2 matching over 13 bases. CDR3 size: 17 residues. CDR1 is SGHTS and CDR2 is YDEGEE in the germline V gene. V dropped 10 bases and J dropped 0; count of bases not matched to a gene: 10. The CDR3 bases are TGTGCCCCCTGGACTAGCGGGAGCCCCGACTCCTACAATGAGCAGTTCTTC. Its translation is CAPWTSGSPDSYNEQFF.

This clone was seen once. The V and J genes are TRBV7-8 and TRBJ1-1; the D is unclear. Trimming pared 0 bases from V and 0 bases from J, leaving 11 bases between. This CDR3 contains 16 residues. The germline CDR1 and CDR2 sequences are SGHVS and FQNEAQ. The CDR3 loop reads CASSLATLSMNTEAFF. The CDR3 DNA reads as TGTGCCAGCAGCTTAGCGACTCTTAGCATGAACACTGAAGCTTTCTTT. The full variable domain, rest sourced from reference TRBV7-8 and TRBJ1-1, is GAGVSQSPRYKVAKRGQDVALRCDPISGHVSLFWYQQALGQGPEFLTYFQNEAQLDKSGLPSDRFFAERPEGSVSTLKIQRTQQEDSAVYLCASSLATLSMNTEAFFGQGTRLTVV.

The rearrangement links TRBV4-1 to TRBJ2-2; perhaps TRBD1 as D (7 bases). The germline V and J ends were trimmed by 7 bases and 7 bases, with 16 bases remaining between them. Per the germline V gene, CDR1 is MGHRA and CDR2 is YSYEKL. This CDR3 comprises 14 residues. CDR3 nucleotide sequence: TGCGCCAGCAACGGGGGAGACAGGGTCGGGGAGCTGTTTTTT. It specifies CASNGGDRVGELFF.

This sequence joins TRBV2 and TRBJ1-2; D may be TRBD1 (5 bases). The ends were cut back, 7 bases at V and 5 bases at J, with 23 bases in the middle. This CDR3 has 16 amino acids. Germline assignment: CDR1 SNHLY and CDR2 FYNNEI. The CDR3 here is CASTEGKNSGLYGYTF. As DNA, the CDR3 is TGTGCCAGCACGGAGGGGAAGAATTCGGGCCTTTATGGCTACACCTTC.

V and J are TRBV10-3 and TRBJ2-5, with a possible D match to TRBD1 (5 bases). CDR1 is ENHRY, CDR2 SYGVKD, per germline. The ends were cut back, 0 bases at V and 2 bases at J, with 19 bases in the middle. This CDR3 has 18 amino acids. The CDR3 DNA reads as TGTGCCATCAGTGAGTCGAAGTATCCCGGACACTCACAAGAGACCCAGTACTTC. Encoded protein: CAISESKYPGHSQETQYF.

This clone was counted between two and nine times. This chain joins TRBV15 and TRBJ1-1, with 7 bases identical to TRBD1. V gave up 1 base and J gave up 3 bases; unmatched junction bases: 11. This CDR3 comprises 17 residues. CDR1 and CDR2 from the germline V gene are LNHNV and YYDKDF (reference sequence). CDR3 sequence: CATSRARDTTGDTEAFF. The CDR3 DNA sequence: TGTGCCACCAGCAGAGCCCGGGACACCACAGGGGACACTGAAGCTTTCTTT.

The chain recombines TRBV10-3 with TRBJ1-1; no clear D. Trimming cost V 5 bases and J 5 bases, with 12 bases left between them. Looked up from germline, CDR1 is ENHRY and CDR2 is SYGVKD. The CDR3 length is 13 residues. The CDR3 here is CAISNSEVTEAFF. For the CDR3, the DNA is TGTGCCATCAGTAATTCGGAGGTTACTGAAGCTTTCTTT.

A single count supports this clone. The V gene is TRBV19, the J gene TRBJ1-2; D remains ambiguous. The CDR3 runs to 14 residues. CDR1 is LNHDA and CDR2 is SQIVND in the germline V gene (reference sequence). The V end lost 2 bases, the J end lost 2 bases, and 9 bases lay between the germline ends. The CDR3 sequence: CASSITGRNYGYTF. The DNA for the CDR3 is TGTGCCAGTAGTATAACCGGCAGGAACTATGGCTACACCTTC.

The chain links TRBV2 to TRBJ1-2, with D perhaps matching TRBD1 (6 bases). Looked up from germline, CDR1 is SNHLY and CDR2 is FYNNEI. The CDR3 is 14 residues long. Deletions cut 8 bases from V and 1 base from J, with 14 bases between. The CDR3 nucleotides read TGTGCCAGCGTGGAGGGGGGGATTAACTATGGCTACACCTTC. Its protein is CASVEGGINYGYTF. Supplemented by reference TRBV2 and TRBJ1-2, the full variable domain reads EPEVTQTPSHQVTQMGQEVILRCVPISNHLYFYWYRQILGQKVEFLVSFYNNEISEKSEIFDDQFSVERPDGSNFTLKIRSTKLEDSAMYFCASVEGGINYGYTFGSGTRLTVV.